The present T cell receptor beta chain was sequenced within a study of blood T cell repertoires in COVID-19. Study context: Italy, Spain and the United States were the sources of the convalescent and acute COVID-19 samples.

J gave up 7 bases and V 2 bases, and 2 bases lay outside the gene matches. The CDR3 runs to 13 residues. CDR1 and CDR2 from the germline V gene are MNHEY and SVGEGT. Libraries were prepared by immunoSEQ multiplex PCR; TCRdb keeps only in-frame clonotypes and omits some of them. This sample has about 490,000 clones, with roughly 88% found just once. This clone was counted once. The sequence derives from a human donor in a cohort sampled during active COVID-19. This chain links TRBV6-2 or TRBV6-3 with TRBJ2-1; 7 bases agree with TRBD1. What was sequenced was peripheral blood. The CDR3 DNA reads TGTGCCAGCAGTTACAGGGGGCCGAATGAGCAGTTCTTC. It codes for CASSYRGPNEQFF.